This T cell receptor (beta chain) was recovered during a study of OX40 agonist ivuxolimab in advanced cancers. On the study more broadly: Partial responses were seen in three patients, one with hepatocellular carcinoma and two with cutaneous melanoma. Study-level points and caveats: The study did not work out the antigen specificity of the expanded peripheral T cells. With doses of 0.1 to 3.0 mg/kg, CD4+ and CD8+ blood T cells had undergone clonal expansion by week 6. Researchers report that CD8+ T cells had, on average, more expanded clones than CD4+.

About this clone: Its target is not known.

Clones were read by immunoSEQ multiplex PCR, and TCRdb kept only the in-frame ones, dropping some. The repertoire includes about 34,000 clones, 82% of them detected once, and roughly 2.5% sits in the top ten. The sequence came from an adult with an advanced solid tumor such as melanoma, head and neck, liver or kidney cancer. This specimen was CD4+ or CD8+ T cells sorted from blood, taken in a trial of the OX40 agonist ivuxolimab.

This CDR3 is CASSEEPVARGRRSPLHF. CDR3 DNA: TGTGCCAGCAGTGAAGAACCGGTGGCTAGGGGACGACGTTCACCCCTCCACTTT. The V and J genes are TRBV6-1 and TRBJ1-6; D perhaps matches TRBD1 (5 bases). The CDR3 has 18 residues. Germline V CDR1 and CDR2: MNHNS, SASEGT. The V end was cut by 1 base, the J end by 9 bases, with 22 bases between.